The 11 T cell receptor beta chains below come from one sample, sequenced in a study of chemoradiotherapy in HPV16-positive cancers. The method was immunoSEQ multiplex PCR; TCRdb's version includes in-frame clones alone and lacks a portion of them. Of around 8,800 clones in the sample, 70% were seen once. The specimen comprised tumor tissue, sampled from a patient who underwent chemoradiotherapy. The receptor source for this set is a human donor with HPV-associated anogenital cancer.

The chain links TRBV7-9 to TRBJ2-3; TRBD2 aligns across 9 bases. The CDR3 runs 15 residues. J lost 4 bases, V lost 1 base, and 3 bases had no gene match. CDR1 SEHNR and CDR2 FQNEAQ come from the germline V gene (reference sequence). The DNA for the CDR3 is TGTGCCAGCAGCTTAGGCGGGGGGGTCCCAGATACGCAGTATTTT. Protein sequence: CASSLGGGVPDTQYF.

This chain uses TRBV5-1 with TRBJ1-1; the D is unclear. CDR3 length equals 15 residues. CDR1 SGHRS and CDR2 YFSETQ come from the germline V gene. Trimming shortened V by 3 bases and J by 3 bases, and 15 bases separated the two germline ends. CDR3 in DNA: TGCGCCAGCAGCTCGGGTGACATGCTCGACACTGAAGCTTTCTTT. Encoded protein: CASSSGDMLDTEAFF. Supplemented by reference TRBV5-1 and TRBJ1-1, the full variable domain reads KAGVTQTPRYLIKTRGQQVTLSCSPISGHRSVSWYQQTPGQGLQFLFEYFSETQRNKGNFPGRFSGRQFSNSRSEMNVSTLELGDSALYLCASSSGDMLDTEAFFGQGTRLTVV.

This clone has just a few counts. The chain uses TRBV7-2 and TRBJ2-5, with D perhaps TRBD1 (8 bases). The CDR3 loop spans 14 amino acids. The germline CDR1 and CDR2 sequences are SGHTA and FQGNSA. V was trimmed by 6 bases and J by 4 bases, leaving 15 bases between them. The CDR3 DNA reads as TGTGCCAGCAGTCCAACAGGGGGGGGAGAGACCCAGTACTTC. Its translation: CASSPTGGGETQYF.

There are a few counts of this clone. The V and J genes are TRBV10-1 and TRBJ2-3; 7 nucleotides line up with TRBD1. Germline V gives CDR1 WNHNN, CDR2 SYGVQD (reference sequence). J was trimmed by 2 bases and V by 8 bases; bases with no gene match: 7. This CDR3 is built from 14 residues. The CDR3 loop is CASGLGTATDTQYF. CDR3 nucleotide sequence: TGCGCCAGCGGCCTGGGGACAGCCACAGATACGCAGTATTTT.

This chain connects TRBV2 to TRBJ2-7; D gene ambiguous. This CDR3 is built from 12 residues. The germline V gene encodes CDR1 SNHLY and CDR2 FYNNEI. V lost 0 bases and J lost 9, with 9 bases in between. The CDR3 nucleotides read TGTGCCAGCAGTGAAGCCAGGTTTGGGCAGTACTTC. Amino acids: CASSEARFGQYF. The entire variable domain, with the rest obtained from reference TRBV2 and TRBJ2-7, is as follows: EPEVTQTPSHQVTQMGQEVILRCVPISNHLYFYWYRQILGQKVEFLVSFYNNEISEKSEIFDDQFSVERPDGSNFTLKIRSTKLEDSAMYFCASSEARFGQYFGPGTRLTVT.

The rearrangement uses TRBV11-3 and TRBJ2-2, with D maybe TRBD2 (5 bases). CDR1 and CDR2 (germline): SGHNT, YENEEA. Trimming removed 2 bases from V and 6 bases from J, with 10 bases in between. This CDR3 comprises 14 residues. CDR3 nucleotide sequence: TGTGCCAGCAGCTTACGAGGGCCCGCCGGGGAGCTGTTTTTT. Encoded protein: CASSLRGPAGELFF.

The chain employs TRBV2 and TRBJ2-5; no clear D. The CDR3 has 11 amino acids. Germline loops: CDR1 SNHLY, CDR2 FYNNEI. V was trimmed by 4 bases and J by 5 bases, leaving 5 bases between them. The CDR3 region is CASSGAETQYF. DNA of the CDR3: TGTGCCAGCAGTGGTGCGGAGACCCAGTACTTC.

J is TRBJ1-1 and V is TRBV5-1; D is undetermined. Germline-derived CDR1 and CDR2 are SGHRS and YFSETQ. The CDR3 is 13 amino acids. V lost 2 bases and J 1 base, leaving 6 bases between the germline ends. The CDR3 protein is CASSLSQNTEAFF. The DNA for the CDR3 is TGCGCCAGCAGCTTATCCCAGAACACTGAAGCTTTCTTT.

This chain connects TRBV28 to TRBJ1-2; tentative D call: TRBD1 (5 bases). Germline loops: CDR1 MDHEN, CDR2 SYDVKM. The CDR3 sequence is 14 residues long. Trimming cost V 4 bases and J 8 bases, with 17 bases left between them. The CDR3 is CASSYRTFGLGYTF. CDR3 sequence (DNA): TGTGCCAGCAGTTACAGGACCTTCGGTTTAGGCTACACCTTC.

This sequence joins TRBV28 and TRBJ1-1; 11 nucleotides agree with TRBD1. Germline V lookup: CDR1 MDHEN, CDR2 SYDVKM. CDR3 length: 15 amino acids. Unmatched junction bases numbered 9, after V lost 2 bases and J lost 10 bases. This CDR3 is CASSLPGTGGFVAFF. CDR3 sequence (DNA): TGTGCCAGCAGTTTACCCGGGACAGGGGGTTTTGTAGCTTTCTTT.

This clone turned up a few times. V gene TRBV10-3 combines with J gene TRBJ2-7, with a possible D match to TRBD2 (5 bases). Germline V lookup: CDR1 ENHRY, CDR2 SYGVKD. The CDR3 is made up of 15 amino acids. V was cut by 10 bases and J by 3 bases, with 22 bases left in between. The CDR3 sequence: CATCPVGVTIYEQYF. In DNA, the CDR3 is TGTGCCACCTGTCCCGTCGGGGTAACTATCTACGAGCAGTACTTC.